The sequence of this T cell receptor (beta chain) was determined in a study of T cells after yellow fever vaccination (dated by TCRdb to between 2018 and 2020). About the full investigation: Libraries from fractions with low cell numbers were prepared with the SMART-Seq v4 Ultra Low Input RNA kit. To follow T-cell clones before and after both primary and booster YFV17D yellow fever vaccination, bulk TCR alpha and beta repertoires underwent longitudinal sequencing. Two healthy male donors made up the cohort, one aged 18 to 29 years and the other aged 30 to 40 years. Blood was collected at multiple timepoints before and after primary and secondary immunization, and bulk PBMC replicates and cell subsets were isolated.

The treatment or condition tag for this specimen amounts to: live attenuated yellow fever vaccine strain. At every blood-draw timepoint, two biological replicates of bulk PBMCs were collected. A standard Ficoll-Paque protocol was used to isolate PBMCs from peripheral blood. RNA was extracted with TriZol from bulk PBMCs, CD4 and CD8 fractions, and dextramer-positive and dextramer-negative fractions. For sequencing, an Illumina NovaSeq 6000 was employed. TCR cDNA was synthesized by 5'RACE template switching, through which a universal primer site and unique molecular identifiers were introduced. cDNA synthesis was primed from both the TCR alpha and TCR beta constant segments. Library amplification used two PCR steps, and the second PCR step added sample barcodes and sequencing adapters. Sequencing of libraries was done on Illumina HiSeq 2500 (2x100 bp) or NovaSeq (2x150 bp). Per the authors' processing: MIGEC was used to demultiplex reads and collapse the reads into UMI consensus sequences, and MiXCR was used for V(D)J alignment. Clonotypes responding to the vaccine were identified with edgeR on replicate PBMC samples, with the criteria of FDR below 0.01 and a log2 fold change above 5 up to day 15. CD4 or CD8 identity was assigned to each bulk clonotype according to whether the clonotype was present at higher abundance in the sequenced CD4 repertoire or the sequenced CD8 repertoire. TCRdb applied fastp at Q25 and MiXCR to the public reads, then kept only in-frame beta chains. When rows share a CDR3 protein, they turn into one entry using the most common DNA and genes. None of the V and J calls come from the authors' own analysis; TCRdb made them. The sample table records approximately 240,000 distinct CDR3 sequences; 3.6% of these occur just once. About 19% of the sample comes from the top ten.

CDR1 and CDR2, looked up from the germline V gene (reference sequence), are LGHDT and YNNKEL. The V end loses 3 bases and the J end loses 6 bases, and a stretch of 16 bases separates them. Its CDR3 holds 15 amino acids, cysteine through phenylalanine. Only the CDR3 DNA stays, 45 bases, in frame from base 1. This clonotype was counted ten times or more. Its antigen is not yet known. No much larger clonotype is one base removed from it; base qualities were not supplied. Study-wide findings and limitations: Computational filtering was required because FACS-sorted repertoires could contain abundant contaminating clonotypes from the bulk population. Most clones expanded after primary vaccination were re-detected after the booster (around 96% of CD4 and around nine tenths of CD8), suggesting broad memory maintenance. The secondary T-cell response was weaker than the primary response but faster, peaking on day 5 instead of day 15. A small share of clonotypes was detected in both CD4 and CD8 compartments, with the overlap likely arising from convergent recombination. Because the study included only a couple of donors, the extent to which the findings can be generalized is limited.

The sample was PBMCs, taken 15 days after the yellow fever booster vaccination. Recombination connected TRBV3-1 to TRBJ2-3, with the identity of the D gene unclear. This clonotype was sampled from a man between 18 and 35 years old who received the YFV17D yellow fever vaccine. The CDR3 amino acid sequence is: CASSHNWGDRDTQYF. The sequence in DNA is TGTGCCAGCAGCCATAATTGGGGTGATAGGGATACGCAGTATTTT.